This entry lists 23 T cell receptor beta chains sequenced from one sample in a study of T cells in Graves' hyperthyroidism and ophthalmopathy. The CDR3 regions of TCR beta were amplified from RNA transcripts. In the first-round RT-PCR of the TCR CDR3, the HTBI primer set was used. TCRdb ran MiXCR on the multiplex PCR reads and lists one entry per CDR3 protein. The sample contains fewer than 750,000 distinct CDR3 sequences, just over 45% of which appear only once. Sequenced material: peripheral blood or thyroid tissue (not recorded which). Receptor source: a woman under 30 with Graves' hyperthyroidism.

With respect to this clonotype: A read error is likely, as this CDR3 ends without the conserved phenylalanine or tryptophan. The CDR3 reads CSAKSIQGAYEQYL. CDR3 DNA: TGCAGTGCTAAGAGTATACAGGGGGCCTACGAGCAGTACCTC. The chain uses TRBV20-1 and TRBJ2-7; 8 bases are a match to TRBD1. V lost 4 bases to trimming and J lost 2 bases; unmatched junction nucleotides: 7. The germline gives CDR1 DFQATT, CDR2 SNEGSKA (reference sequence). CDR3 size: 14 residues.

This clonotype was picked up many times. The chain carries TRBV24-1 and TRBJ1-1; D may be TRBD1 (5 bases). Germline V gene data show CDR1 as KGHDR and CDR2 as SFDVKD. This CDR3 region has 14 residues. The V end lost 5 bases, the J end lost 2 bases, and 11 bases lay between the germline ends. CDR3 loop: CATSALTVNTEAFF. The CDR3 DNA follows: TGTGCCACCAGTGCCTTGACAGTTAACACTGAAGCTTTCTTT.

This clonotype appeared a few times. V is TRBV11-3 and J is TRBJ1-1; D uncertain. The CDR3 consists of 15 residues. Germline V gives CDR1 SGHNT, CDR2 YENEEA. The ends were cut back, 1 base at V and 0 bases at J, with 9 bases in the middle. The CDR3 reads CASSLGSSMNTEAFF. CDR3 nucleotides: TGTGCCAGCAGCTTAGGGTCGAGTATGAACACTGAAGCTTTCTTT.

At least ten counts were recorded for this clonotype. Here the CDR3 DNA reads TGTGCCAGCAGATTCGACAGGAGAGAAAAACTGTTTTTT. Protein sequence: CASRFDRREKLFF. V gene TRBV2 combines with J gene TRBJ1-4, with D possibly being TRBD1 (6 bases). This CDR3 has 13 amino acids. Germline V gene lookup returns CDR1 SNHLY and CDR2 FYNNEI. Trimming removed 6 bases at V and 8 bases at J, with 13 bases between.

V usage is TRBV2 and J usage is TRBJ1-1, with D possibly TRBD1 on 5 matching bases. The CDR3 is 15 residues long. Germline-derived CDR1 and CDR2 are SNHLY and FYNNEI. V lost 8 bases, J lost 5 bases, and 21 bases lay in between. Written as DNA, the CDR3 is TGTGCCAGCCAGAAGGGGCACACCGGGGAGACTGAAGCTTTCTTT. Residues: CASQKGHTGETEAFF.

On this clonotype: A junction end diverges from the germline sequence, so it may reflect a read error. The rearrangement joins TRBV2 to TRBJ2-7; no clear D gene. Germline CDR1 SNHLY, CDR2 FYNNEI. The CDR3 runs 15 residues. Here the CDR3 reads CTSRSGRSSTYGQYF. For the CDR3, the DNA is TGTACCAGCCGGTCGGGCAGGAGCTCTACCTACGGGCAGTACTTC. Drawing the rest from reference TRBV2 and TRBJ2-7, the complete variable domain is EPEVTQTPSHQVTQMGQEVILRCVPISNHLYFYWYRQILGQKVEFLVSFYNNEISEKSEIFDDQFSVERPDGSNFTLKIRSTKLEDSAMYFCTSRSGRSSTYGQYFGPGTRLTVT.

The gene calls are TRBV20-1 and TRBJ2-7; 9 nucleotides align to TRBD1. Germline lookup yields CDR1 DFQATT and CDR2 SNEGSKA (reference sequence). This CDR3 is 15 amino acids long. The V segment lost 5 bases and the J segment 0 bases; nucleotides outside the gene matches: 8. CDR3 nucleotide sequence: TGCAGTGCTCCGACAGGGGGAGGGCGCTCCTACGAGCAGTACTTC. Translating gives CSAPTGGGRSYEQYF.

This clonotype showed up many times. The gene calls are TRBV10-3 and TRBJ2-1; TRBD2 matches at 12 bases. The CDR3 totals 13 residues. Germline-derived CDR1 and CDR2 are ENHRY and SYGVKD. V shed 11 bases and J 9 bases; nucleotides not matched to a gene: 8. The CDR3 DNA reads TGTGCCGTCGGACTAGCGGGGTTTGCTGAGCAGTTCTTC. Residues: CAVGLAGFAEQFF.

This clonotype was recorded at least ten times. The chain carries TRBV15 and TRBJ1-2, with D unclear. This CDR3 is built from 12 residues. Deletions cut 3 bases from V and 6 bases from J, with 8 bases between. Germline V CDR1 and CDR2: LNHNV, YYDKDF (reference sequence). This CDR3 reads CATSRLGDGYTF. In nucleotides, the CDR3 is TGTGCCACCAGCAGGTTAGGTGATGGCTACACCTTC. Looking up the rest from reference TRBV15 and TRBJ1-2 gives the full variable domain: DAMVIQNPRYQVTQFGKPVTLSCSQTLNHNVMYWYQQKSSQAPKLLFHYYDKDFNNEADTPDNFQSRRPNTSFCFLDIRSPGLGDTAMYLCATSRLGDGYTFGSGTRLTVV.

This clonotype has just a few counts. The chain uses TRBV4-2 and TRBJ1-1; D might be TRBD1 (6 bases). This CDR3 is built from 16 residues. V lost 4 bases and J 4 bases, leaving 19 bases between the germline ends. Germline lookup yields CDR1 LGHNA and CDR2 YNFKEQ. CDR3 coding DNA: TGTGCCAGCAGCCCGGTAGACACAGGGAGACGCACTGAAGCTTTCTTT. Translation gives CASSPVDTGRRTEAFF.

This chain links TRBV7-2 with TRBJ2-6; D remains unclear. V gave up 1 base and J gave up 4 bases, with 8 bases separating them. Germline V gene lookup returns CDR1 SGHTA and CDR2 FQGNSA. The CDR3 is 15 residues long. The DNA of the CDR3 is TGTGCCAGCAGCTTAGGGATTAGGGGGGCCAACGTCCTGACTTTC. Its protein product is CASSLGIRGANVLTF.

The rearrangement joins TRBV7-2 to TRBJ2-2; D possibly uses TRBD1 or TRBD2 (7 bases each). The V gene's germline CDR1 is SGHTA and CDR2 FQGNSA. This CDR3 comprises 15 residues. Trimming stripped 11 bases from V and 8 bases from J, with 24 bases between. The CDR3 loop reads CAGLLQGGYSGELFF. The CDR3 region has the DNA TGTGCCGGACTCCTGCAGGGGGGGTACAGTGGGGAGCTGTTTTTT.

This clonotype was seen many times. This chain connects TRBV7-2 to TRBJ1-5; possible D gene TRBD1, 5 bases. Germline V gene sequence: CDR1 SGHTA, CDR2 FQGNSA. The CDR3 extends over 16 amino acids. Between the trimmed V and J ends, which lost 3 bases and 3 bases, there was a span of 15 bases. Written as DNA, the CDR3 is TGTGCCAGCAGCTTTCGCCAAAAGGGGCACAATCAGCCCCAGCATTTT. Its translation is CASSFRQKGHNQPQHF. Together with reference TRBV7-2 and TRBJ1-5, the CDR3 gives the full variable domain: GAGVSQSPSNKVTEKGKDVELRCDPISGHTALYWYRQSLGQGLEFLIYFQGNSAPDKSGLPSDRFSAERTGGSVSTLTIQRTQQEDSAVYLCASSFRQKGHNQPQHFGDGTRLSIL.

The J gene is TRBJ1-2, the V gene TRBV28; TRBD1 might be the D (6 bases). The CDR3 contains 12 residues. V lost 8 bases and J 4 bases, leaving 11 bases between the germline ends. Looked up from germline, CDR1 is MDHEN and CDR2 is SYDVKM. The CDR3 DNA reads TGTGCCAGCGGTAGGGGGACCTATGGCTACACCTTC. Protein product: CASGRGTYGYTF.

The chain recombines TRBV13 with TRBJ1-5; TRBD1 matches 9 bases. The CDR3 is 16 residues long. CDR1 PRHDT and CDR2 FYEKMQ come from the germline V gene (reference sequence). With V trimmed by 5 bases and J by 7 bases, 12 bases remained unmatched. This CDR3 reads CASSIARDRVEQPQHF. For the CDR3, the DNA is TGTGCCAGCAGCATCGCCCGGGACAGGGTGGAACAGCCCCAGCATTTT.

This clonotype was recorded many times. The CDR3 DNA follows: TGTGCCAGCAGTTTAACCGGGACGGATGAAGCTTTCTTT. This codes for CASSLTGTDEAFF. The V and J genes are TRBV5-4 and TRBJ1-1, with D perhaps TRBD1 (5 bases). The CDR3 has 13 amino acids. Germline CDR1 SGHNT, CDR2 YYREEE (reference sequence). The V gene lost 5 bases and the J gene lost 7 bases, with 15 bases spanning the gap.

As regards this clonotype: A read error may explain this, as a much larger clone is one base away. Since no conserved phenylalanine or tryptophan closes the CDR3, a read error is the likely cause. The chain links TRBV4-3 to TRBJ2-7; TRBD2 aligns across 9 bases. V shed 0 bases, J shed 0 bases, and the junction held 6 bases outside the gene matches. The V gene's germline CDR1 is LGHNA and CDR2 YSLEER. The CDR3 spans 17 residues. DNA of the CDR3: TGCGCCAGCAGCCAAGATAGGAGCGGGGGGAGCTCCTACGAGCAGTACCTC. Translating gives CASSQDRSGGSSYEQYL.

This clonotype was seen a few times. The CDR3 region is CSARDLARAYEQYF. Here the CDR3 DNA reads TGCAGTGCTAGAGATCTGGCGAGGGCCTACGAGCAGTACTTC. The chain employs TRBV20-1 and TRBJ2-7, with a possible D match to TRBD2 (5 bases). The CDR3 length is 14 residues. V was cut by 0 bases and J by 2 bases, with 11 bases left in between. Germline values: CDR1 DFQATT, CDR2 SNEGSKA (reference sequence).

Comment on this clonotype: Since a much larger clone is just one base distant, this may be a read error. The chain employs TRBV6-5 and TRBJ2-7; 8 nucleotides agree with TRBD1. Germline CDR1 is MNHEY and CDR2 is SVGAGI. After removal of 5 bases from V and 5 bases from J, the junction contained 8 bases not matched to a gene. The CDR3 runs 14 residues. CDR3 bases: TGTGCCAGCAGTCCCCTGGACAGGGAGGACGAGCAGTACTTC. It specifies CASSPLDREDEQYF.

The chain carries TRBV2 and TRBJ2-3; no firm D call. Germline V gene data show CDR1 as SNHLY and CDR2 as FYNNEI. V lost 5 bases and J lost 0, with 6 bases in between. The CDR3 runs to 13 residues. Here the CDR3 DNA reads TGTGCCAGCAGTCTCTACAGCACAGATACGCAGTATTTT. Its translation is CASSLYSTDTQYF.

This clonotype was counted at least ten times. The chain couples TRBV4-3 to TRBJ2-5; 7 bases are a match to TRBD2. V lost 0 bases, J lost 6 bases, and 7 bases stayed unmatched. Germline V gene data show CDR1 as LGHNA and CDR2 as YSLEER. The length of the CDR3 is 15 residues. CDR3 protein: CASSQELGLGQTQYF. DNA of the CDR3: TGCGCCAGCAGCCAAGAGTTAGGACTAGGTCAGACCCAGTACTTC.

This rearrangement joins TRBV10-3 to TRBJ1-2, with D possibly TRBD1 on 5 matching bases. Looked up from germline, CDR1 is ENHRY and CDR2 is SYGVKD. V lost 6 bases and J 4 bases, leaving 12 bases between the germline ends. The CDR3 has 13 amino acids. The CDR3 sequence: CAISGTERYGYTF. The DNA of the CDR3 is TGTGCCATCAGCGGGACGGAACGCTATGGCTACACCTTC.

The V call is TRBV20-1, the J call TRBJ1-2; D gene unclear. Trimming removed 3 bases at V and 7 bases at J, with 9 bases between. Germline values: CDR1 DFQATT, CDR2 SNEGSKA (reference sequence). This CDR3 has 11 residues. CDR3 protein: CSARALPGYTF. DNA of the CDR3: TGCAGTGCTAGGGCGCTCCCTGGCTACACCTTC.